The 10 T cell receptor beta chains presented below share a single source sample, sequenced in a study of T cell changes during pregnancy in multiple sclerosis. TCRdb's table, derived via immunoSEQ multiplex PCR, lists solely in-frame clones and lacks some. The sample has approximately 70,000 clones, roughly nine tenths seen once. The sample was peripheral blood, taken in the second trimester of pregnancy. The receptors shown here come from a female donor in good health, enrolled as a control in a pregnancy study.

The rearrangement joins TRBV7-8 to TRBJ2-7; D remains unclear. The CDR3 spans 13 residues. Trimming removed 5 bases at V and 0 bases at J, with 8 bases between. From germline, CDR1 is SGHVS and CDR2 FQNEAQ. CDR3 loop: CASSPRSSYEQYF. CDR3 coding DNA: TGTGCCAGCAGCCCAAGGAGCTCCTACGAGCAGTACTTC.

V gene TRBV6-1 combines with J gene TRBJ2-5; 8 positions agree with TRBD1. This CDR3 contains 15 residues. V shed 5 bases and J 4 bases; nucleotides not matched to a gene: 9. The germline V gene has CDR1 MNHNS and CDR2 SASEGT. CDR3 loop: CASSLLSGGGETQYF. As DNA, the CDR3 is TGTGCCAGCAGTCTTTTGTCAGGGGGCGGAGAGACCCAGTACTTC.

To note about this clone: The junction departs from the called germline gene at one end, perhaps through a read error. V and J are TRBV7-9 and TRBJ2-2; 11 positions agree with TRBD2. Germline CDR1 reads SEHNR; CDR2 reads FQNEAQ (reference sequence). This CDR3 is built from 16 residues. The CDR3 nucleotides are TGTGCCAGCAGCCTAGCTAGCGGGGGGCCCGGCGGGGAGCTGTTTTTT. Translated, it gives CASSLASGGPGGELFF.

This sequence joins TRBV6-1 and TRBJ1-2; D remains ambiguous. The CDR3 loop spans 11 amino acids. Trimming removed 5 bases at V and 7 bases at J, with 8 bases between. Per the germline V gene, CDR1 is MNHNS and CDR2 is SASEGT. CDR3 amino acids: CASSPGSGYTF. The CDR3 region has the DNA TGTGCCAGCAGTCCCGGGAGTGGCTACACCTTC.

This chain links TRBV11-3 with TRBJ2-1, with 9 bases identical to TRBD2. V shed 6 bases, J shed 5 bases, and the junction held 11 bases outside the gene matches. Germline V lookup: CDR1 SGHNT, CDR2 YENEEA. This CDR3 is built from 16 residues. The CDR3 DNA is TGTGCCAGCAGTAGGTGGGCGGGAGGGCCAGACAATGAGCAGTTCTTC. Translating gives CASSRWAGGPDNEQFF.

The CDR3 spells CASSQVDLGFGGGNEQFF. The DNA for the CDR3 is TGCGCCAGCAGCCAGGTAGATTTAGGGTTCGGAGGTGGAAATGAGCAGTTCTTC. The chain couples TRBV4-1 to TRBJ2-1, with D possibly matching TRBD2 (5 bases). Germline CDR1 MGHRA, CDR2 YSYEKL. The CDR3 length is 18 residues. Trimming took 3 bases from V and 7 from J, leaving 25 bases between them.

The chain has TRBV9 and TRBJ2-1; TRBD2 agrees at 11 bases. V was clipped by 3 bases and J by 5 bases; unmatched bases: 4. CDR1 SGDLS and CDR2 YYNGEE come from the germline V gene. The CDR3 runs to 15 residues. In DNA form, the CDR3 reads TGTGCCAGCAGCGCTAGCGGGAGGAAGAACAATGAGCAGTTCTTC. This sequence encodes CASSASGRKNNEQFF.

The chain carries TRBV5-1 and TRBJ2-4; weak D call: TRBD2 (6 bases). The CDR3 is 13 amino acids. From germline, CDR1 is SGHRS and CDR2 YFSETQ. V was clipped by 4 bases and J by 7 bases, with 12 bases between them. CDR3 loop: CASSLGEVNIQYF. The CDR3 DNA sequence: TGCGCCAGCAGCCTGGGGGAGGTGAACATTCAGTACTTC.

The chain has TRBV28 and TRBJ1-2; TRBD1 agrees at 7 bases. Germline CDR1 is MDHEN and CDR2 is SYDVKM. V lost 6 bases and J lost 6; bases outside the gene matches: 13. The CDR3 runs 15 residues. The CDR3 spells CASRLTLDRVNGYTF. CDR3 nucleotide sequence: TGTGCCAGCAGGCTAACTTTAGACAGGGTGAATGGCTACACCTTC.

This chain links TRBV5-4 with TRBJ2-2, with 7 bases that match TRBD2. CDR3 length: 16 amino acids. V was pared by 4 bases and J by 1 base, with 7 bases of the junction left unmatched. Germline-derived CDR1 and CDR2 are SGHNT and YYREEE (reference sequence). CDR3 coding DNA: TGTGCCAGCAGCGTTCCGGGACTACGGAACACCGGGGAGCTGTTTTTT. Translating it yields CASSVPGLRNTGELFF.